These T cell receptor beta chains were read from a single sample in a study of T-cell reconstitution after alpha-beta-depleted transplantation in children. TCRdb re-derived calls from the PCR reads in MiXCR, one entry per CDR3 protein. The sample lists 120,000 to 150,000 distinct CDR3 sequences; around 8.5% were seen once. The sequencing here drew on PBMCs, mostly from graft donor cells, taken 180 days after TCRalphabeta/CD19-depleted stem cell transplant. These TCRs come from a female patient aged 2-10 years who had a stem cell transplant for congenital amegakaryocytic thrombocytopenia, so the T cells may come from the graft donor. Each CDR3 is given with its conserved first and last residue. D genes are given only for firm matches.

CDR3 protein	D gene	V gene
CTDRGQGNTEAFF	NA	TRBV20-1
CASSFSSGVSYEQYF	TRBD2	TRBV7-9
CASSLDFTGYEQYF	NA	TRBV12-3/TRBV12-4
CASSSSGVASGNTIYF	NA	TRBV6-2/TRBV6-3
CSAEGQWGYEQYF	NA	TRBV20-1
CASSLRDRVQPQHF	TRBD1	TRBV12-3/TRBV12-4
CASSYLTGSGYEQYF	TRBD1	TRBV6-5
CASSLTGHEGSADTQYF	TRBD1	TRBV28
CASSSLIQQGKETQYF	TRBD1	TRBV7-9
CSASSGYRWGYGYTF	NA	TRBV20-1
CSALKFRDRGPGANVLTF	TRBD1	TRBV20-1
CSASSYRGKETQYF	TRBD1	TRBV20-1
CASSLGLVDYNEQFF	NA	TRBV12-3/TRBV12-4
CASSPGRNQPQHF	NA	TRBV18
CASSRGLAETRDTQYF	TRBD2	TRBV4-3
CSSSAGLAGGTKNIQYF	TRBD2	TRBV5-1
CASSYSKGQGALASVLGELFF	TRBD1	TRBV6-2/TRBV6-3
CASSLLADSYNEQFF	TRBD2	TRBV5-5
CAWKKTSDEQFF	TRBD2	TRBV30
CASSRGSWELTYEQYF	NA	TRBV18
CASSLVRQHEQYF	NA	TRBV5-1
CASSGYPTGDEQYF	TRBD1	TRBV25-1
CASSPSGQASPLHF	TRBD1	TRBV18
CASSRVVNEQFF	NA	TRBV5-1
CASTNGLIIRETQYF	NA	TRBV28